This T cell receptor beta chain was observed in a study of blood T cell repertoires in COVID-19. In the study overall: Samples came from the United States, Italy and Spain, spanning acute and convalescent COVID-19. T cells, B-cell-depleted T cells, or PBMCs provided the cDNA or gDNA that served as material.

Authors' analysis steps: The authors estimated nucleated cell counts from reference gene primer amplification. Measured with immunoSEQ multiplex PCR; TCRdb has only the in-frame clones, and not every one. V and J calls and clone size are those listed in that table; D and trimming were worked out from the DNA. Of under 250,000 clones listed, roughly four fifths are singletons. CDR1 is KGHDR, CDR2 SFDVKD, per germline. CDR3 size: 15 residues. Trimming took 4 bases from V and 2 from J; bases not matched to a gene: 4. The sequence was collected from a woman aged 70-85 years with acute or convalescent COVID-19. The genes are TRBV24-1 and TRBJ2-5, with TRBD1 matching 9 bases. Sequenced input: peripheral blood. CDR3 sequence (DNA): TGTGCCACCAGTGACACAGGGGGCCTACAAGAGACCCAGTACTTC. It specifies CATSDTGGLQETQYF.